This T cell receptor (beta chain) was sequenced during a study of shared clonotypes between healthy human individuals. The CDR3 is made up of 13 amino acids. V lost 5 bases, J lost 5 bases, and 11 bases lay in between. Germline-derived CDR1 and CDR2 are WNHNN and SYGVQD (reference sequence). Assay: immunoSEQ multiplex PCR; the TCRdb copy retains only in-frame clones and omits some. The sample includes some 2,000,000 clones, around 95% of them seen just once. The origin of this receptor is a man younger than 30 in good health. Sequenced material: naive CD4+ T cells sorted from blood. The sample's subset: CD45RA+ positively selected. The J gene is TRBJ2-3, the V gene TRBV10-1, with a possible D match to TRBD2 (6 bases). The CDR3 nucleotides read TGCGCCAGCAGTCGGGACTCAGGAGATACGCAGTATTTT. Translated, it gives CASSRDSGDTQYF.